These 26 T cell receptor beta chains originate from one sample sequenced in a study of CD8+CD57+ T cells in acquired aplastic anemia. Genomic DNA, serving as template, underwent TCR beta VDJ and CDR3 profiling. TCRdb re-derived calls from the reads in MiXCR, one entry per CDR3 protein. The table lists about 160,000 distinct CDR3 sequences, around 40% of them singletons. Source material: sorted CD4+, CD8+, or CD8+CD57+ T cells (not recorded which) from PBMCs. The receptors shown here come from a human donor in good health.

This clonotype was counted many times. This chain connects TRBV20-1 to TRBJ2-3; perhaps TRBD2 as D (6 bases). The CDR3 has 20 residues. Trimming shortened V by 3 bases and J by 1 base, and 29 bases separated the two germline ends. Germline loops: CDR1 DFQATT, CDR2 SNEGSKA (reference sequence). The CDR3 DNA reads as TGCAGTGCTAGCCCCCACGGCCGGATCCCAGGGAGGTTGGGCACAGATACGCAGTATTTT. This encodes CSASPHGRIPGRLGTDTQYF.

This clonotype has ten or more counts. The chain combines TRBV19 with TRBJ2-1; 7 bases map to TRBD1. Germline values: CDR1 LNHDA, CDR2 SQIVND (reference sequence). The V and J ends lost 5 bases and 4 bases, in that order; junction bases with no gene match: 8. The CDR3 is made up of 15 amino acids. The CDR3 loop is CASSFTGAPYNEQFF. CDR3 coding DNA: TGTGCCAGTAGTTTCACAGGGGCCCCATACAATGAGCAGTTCTTC.

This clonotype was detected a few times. This CDR3 reads CASSLNYNYGYTF. CDR3 in DNA: TGTGCCAGCAGCTTAAATTACAACTATGGCTACACCTTC. The chain joins TRBV7-3 to TRBJ1-2; D uncertain. Germline lookup yields CDR1 SGHTA and CDR2 FQGTGA. Trimming stripped 1 base from V and 2 bases from J, with 5 bases between. The CDR3 loop spans 13 amino acids.

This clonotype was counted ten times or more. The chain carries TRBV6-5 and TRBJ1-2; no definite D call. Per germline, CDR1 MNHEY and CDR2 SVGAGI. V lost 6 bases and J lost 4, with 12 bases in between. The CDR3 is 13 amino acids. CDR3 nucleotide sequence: TGTGCCAGCAGACCTCCCTGGAGCTATGGCTACACCTTC. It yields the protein CASRPPWSYGYTF.

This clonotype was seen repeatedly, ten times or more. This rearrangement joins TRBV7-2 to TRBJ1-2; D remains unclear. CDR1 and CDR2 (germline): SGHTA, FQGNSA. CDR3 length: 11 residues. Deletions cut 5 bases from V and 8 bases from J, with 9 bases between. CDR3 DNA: TGTGCCAGCAGCCCCGACTGGGGCTACACCTTC. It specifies CASSPDWGYTF.

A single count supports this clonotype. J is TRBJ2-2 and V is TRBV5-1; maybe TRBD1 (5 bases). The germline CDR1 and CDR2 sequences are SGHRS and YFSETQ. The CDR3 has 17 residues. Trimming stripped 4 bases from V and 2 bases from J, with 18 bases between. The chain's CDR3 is CASSPDALTVNTGELFF. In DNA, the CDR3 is TGCGCCAGCAGCCCGGACGCATTGACAGTTAACACCGGGGAGCTGTTTTTT. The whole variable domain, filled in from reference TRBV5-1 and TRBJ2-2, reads KAGVTQTPRYLIKTRGQQVTLSCSPISGHRSVSWYQQTPGQGLQFLFEYFSETQRNKGNFPGRFSGRQFSNSRSEMNVSTLELGDSALYLCASSPDALTVNTGELFFGEGSRLTVL.

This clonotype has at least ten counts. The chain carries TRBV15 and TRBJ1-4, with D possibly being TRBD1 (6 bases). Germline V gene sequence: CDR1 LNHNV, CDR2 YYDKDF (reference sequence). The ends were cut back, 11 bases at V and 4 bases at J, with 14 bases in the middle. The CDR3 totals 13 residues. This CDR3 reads CAGTDRLNEKLFF. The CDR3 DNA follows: TGTGCCGGAACAGACAGGCTTAATGAAAAACTGTTTTTT.

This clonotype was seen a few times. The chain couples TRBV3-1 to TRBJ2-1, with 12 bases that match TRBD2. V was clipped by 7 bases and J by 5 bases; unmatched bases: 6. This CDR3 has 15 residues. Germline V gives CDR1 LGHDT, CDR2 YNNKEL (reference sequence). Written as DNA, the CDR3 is TGTGCCAGCACCCTAGCGGGAGGGGTCAACAATGAGCAGTTCTTC. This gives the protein CASTLAGGVNNEQFF.

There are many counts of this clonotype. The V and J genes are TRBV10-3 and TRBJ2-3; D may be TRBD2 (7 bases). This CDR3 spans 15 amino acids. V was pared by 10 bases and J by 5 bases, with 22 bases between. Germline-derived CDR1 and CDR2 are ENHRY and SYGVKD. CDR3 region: CATGAGAQGGDTQYF. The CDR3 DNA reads TGTGCCACCGGCGCGGGGGCGCAGGGCGGAGATACGCAGTATTTT.

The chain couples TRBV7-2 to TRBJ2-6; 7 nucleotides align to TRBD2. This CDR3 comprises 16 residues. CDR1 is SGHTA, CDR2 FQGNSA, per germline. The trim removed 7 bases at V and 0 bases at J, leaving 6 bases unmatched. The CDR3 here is CASILSGRSGANVLTF. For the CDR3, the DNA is TGTGCCAGCATCCTTAGCGGGCGCTCTGGGGCCAACGTCCTGACTTTC. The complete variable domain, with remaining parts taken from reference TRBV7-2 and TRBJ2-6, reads GAGVSQSPSNKVTEKGKDVELRCDPISGHTALYWYRQSLGQGLEFLIYFQGNSAPDKSGLPSDRFSAERTGGSVSTLTIQRTQQEDSAVYLCASILSGRSGANVLTFGAGSRLTVL.

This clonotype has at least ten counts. DNA for the CDR3: TGTGCCAGCAGCTTAAATTCTAAGACCCAGTACTTC. This encodes CASSLNSKTQYF. This sequence joins TRBV7-9 and TRBJ2-5, with D unclear. V was shortened by 2 bases and J by 6 bases, with 7 bases between the two germline ends. This CDR3 contains 12 residues. Germline V gene sequence: CDR1 SEHNR, CDR2 FQNEAQ (reference sequence).

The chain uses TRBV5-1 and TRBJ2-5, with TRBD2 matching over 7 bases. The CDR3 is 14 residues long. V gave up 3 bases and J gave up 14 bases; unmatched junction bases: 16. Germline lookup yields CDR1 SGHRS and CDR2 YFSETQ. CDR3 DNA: TGCGCCAGCAGCTCAGGACTAGTGACATCCCCCCCCTACTTC. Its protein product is CASSSGLVTSPPYF.

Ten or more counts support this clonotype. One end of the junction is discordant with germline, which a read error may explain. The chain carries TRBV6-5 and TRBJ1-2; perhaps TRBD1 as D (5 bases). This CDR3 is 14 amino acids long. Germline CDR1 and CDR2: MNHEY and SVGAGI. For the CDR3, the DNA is TGTGCCAGCAGTTACGGGGACGGAAGTAGGGCTCGGTCCTTC. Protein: CASSYGDGSRARSF.

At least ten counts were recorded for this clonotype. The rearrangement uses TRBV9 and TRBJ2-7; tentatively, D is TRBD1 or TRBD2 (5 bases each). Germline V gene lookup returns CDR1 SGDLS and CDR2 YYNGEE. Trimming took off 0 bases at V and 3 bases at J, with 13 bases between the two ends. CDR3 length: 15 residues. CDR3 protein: CASSVEPGRLYEQYF. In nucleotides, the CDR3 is TGTGCCAGCAGCGTAGAGCCGGGACGACTCTACGAGCAGTACTTC.

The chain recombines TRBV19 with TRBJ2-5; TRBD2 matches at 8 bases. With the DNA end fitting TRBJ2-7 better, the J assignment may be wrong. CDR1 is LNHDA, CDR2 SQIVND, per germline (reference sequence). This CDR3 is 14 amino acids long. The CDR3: CASSRTSSSYEQYF. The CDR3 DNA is TGTGCCAGTAGTCGGACTAGCTCCTCCTACGAGCAGTACTTC.

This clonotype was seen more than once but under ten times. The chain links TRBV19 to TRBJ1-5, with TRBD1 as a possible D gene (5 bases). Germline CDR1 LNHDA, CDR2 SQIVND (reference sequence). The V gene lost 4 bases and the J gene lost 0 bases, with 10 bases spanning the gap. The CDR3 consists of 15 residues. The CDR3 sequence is CASSTDTYSNQPQHF. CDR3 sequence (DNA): TGTGCCAGTAGTACGGACACTTATAGCAATCAGCCCCAGCATTTT.

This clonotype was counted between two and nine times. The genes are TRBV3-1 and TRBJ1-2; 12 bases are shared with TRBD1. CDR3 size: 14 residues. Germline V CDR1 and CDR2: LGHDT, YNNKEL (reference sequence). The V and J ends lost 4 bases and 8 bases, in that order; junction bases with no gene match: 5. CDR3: CASSRGQGARGYTF. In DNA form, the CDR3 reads TGTGCCAGCAGCCGGGGACAGGGGGCGAGAGGCTACACCTTC.

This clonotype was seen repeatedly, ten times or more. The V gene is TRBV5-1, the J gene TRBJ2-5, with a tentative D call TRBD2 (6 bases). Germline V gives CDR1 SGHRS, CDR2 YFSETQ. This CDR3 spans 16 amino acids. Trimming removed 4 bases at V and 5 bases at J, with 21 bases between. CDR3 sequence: CASSTGIGFRGETQYF. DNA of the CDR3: TGCGCCAGCAGCACTGGGATCGGGTTCCGGGGGGAGACCCAGTACTTC.

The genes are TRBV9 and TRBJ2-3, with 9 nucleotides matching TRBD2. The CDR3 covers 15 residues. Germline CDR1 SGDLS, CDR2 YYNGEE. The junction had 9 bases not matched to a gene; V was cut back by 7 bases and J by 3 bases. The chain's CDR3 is CASQGTGLATDTQYF. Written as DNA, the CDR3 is TGTGCCAGCCAAGGGACGGGACTAGCAACAGATACGCAGTATTTT.

The CDR3 loop is CASSVQGQGGEQFF. DNA of the CDR3: TGTGCCAGCAGTGTCCAAGGACAGGGAGGTGAGCAGTTCTTC. J is TRBJ2-1 and V is TRBV6-4; 8 positions match TRBD1. V dropped 4 bases and J dropped 9; count of bases not matched to a gene: 8. The V gene's germline CDR1 is MRHNA and CDR2 SNTAGT. The CDR3 is 14 amino acids.

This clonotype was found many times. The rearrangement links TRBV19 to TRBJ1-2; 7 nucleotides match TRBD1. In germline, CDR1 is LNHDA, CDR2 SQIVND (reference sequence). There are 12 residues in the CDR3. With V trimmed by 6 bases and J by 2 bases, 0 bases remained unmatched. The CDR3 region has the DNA TGTGCCAGTAGGACAGGGAACTATGGCTACACCTTC. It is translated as CASRTGNYGYTF.

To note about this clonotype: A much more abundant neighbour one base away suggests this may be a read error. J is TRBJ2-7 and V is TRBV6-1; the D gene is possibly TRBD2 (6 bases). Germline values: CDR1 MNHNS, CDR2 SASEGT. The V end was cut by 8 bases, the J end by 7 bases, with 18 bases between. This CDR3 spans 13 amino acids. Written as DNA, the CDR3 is TGTGCCAGCGCGGGACTCACCTACAATGAGCAGTACTTC. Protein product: CASAGLTYNEQYF.

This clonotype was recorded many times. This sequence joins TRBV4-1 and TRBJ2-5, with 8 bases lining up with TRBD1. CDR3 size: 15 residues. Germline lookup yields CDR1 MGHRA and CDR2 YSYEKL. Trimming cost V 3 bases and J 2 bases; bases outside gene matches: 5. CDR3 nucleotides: TGCGCCAGCAGCCACCGGGACAGGCTACAAGAGACCCAGTACTTC. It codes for CASSHRDRLQETQYF.

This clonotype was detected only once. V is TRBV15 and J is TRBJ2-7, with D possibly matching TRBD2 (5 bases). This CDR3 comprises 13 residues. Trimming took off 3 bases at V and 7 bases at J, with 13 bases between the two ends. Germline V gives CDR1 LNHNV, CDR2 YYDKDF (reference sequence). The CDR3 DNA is TGTGCCACCAGCAGCTTGGACTCCTGGGAGCAGTACTTC. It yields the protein CATSSLDSWEQYF.

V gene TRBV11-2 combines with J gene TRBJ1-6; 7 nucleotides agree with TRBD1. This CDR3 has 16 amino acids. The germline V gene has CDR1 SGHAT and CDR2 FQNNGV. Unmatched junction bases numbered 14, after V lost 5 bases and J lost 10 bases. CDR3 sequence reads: CASSARDGQAASPLHF. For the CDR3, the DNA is TGTGCCAGCAGCGCCCGGGATGGACAGGCGGCCTCACCCCTCCACTTT.

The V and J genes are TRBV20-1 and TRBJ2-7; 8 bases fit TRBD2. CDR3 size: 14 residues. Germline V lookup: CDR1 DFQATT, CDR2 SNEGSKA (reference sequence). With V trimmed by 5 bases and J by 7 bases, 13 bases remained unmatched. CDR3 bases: TGCAGTGCTGGGCGACCAGCGGGAGCCGGTGAGCAGTACTTC. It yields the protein CSAGRPAGAGEQYF.